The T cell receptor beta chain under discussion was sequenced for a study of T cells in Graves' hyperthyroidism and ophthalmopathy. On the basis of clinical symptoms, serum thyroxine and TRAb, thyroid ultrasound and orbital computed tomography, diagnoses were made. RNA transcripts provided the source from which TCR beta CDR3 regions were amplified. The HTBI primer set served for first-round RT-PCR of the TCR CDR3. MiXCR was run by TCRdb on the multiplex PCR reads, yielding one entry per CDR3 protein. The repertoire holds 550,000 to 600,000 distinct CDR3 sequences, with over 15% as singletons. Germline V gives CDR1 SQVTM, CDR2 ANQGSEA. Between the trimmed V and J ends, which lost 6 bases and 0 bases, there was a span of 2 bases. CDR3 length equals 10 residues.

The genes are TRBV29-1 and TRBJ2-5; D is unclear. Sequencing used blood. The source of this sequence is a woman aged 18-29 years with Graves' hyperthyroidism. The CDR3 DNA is TGCAGCGTCGACCAAGAGACCCAGTACTTC. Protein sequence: CSVDQETQYF. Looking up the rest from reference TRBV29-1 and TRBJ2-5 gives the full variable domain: SAVISQKPSRDICQRGTSLTIQCQVDSQVTMMFWYRQQPGQSLTLIATANQGSEATYESGFVIDKFPISRPNLTFSTLTVSNMSPEDSSIYLCSVDQETQYFGPGTRLLVL.